Sequencing of this TCR beta chain was carried out in a study of blood T cell repertoires in COVID-19. Study summary: The United States, Italy and Spain supplied acute and convalescent COVID-19 samples.

Trimming left V 3 bases short and J 2 bases short, with 14 bases between. Germline CDR1 DFQATT, CDR2 SNEGSKA (reference sequence). The CDR3 totals 14 residues. In the study's own analysis: Amplifying reference gene primers gave estimates of nucleated cell counts. Sequenced by immunoSEQ multiplex PCR; TCRdb stores in-frame clones only, minus some. V and J calls plus clone size are reproduced from that table; the DNA served to infer D and trimming. The table shows fewer than 90,000 clones, with roughly 80% occurring only once. The chain uses TRBV20-1 and TRBJ2-7; maybe TRBD2 (6 bases). The specimen sequenced was peripheral blood. This TCR was sampled from an elderly woman with acute or convalescent COVID-19. Here the CDR3 DNA reads TGCAGTGCTAGTTTCCGGGAGCCCCCCTACGAGCAGTACTTC. This sequence encodes CSASFREPPYEQYF.